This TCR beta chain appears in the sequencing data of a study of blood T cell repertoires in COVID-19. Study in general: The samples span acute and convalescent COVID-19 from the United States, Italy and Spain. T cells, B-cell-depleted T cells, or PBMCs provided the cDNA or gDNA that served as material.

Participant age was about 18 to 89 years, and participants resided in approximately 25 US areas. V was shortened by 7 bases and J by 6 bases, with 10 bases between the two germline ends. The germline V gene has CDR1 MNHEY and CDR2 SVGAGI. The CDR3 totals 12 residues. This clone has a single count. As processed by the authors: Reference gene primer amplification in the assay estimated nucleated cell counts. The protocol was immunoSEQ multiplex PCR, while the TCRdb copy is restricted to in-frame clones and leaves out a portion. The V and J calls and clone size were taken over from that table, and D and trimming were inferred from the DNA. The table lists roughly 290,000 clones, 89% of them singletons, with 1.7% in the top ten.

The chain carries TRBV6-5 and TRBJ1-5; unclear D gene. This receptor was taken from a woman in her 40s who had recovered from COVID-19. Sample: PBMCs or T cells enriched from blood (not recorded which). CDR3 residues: CASTLVSQPQHF. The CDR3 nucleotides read TGTGCCAGCACCCTTGTGAGTCAGCCCCAGCATTTT.